The clone carrying this T cell receptor (beta chain) was observed many times. This entry is derived from a study of beta chain features in type 1 diabetes. Study background: The number of sorted cells examined across all samples was 107,917,701.

What was sequenced were expressed TCRB transcripts, since all of the isolated RNA had been reverse transcribed. Using immunoSEQ multiplex PCR, the repertoire was profiled, and TCRdb retains in-frame clones only, with some absent. The table shows about 620,000 clones, with roughly 15% occurring only once. CDR1 and CDR2 from the germline V gene are SEHNR and FQNEAQ (reference sequence). J lost 0 bases, V lost 3 bases, and 3 bases had no gene match. CDR3 length: 15 amino acids. Blood was collected once per donor into heparin, averaging about 116 mL. The clonotype was recovered from a man aged 18 to 35 in good health. The sequenced sample consisted of naive CD4+ T cells from blood. The V and J genes are TRBV7-9 and TRBJ2-7; 9 positions agree with TRBD1. The CDR3 region is CASSLGTGTSYEQYF. The CDR3 DNA follows: TGTGCCAGCAGCTTGGGGACAGGGACCTCCTACGAGCAGTACTTC.